The next 31 T cell receptor beta chains were all read from a single sample in a study of beta chain features in type 1 diabetes (dated by TCRdb to 2016 to 2019). Library construction relied on the immunoSEQ multiplex PCR assay. The entire isolated RNA was reverse transcribed using the High Capacity cDNA Reverse Transcription Kit, and thus expressed TCRB transcripts were sequenced. TCRdb limited this immuneACCESS table to in-frame rearrangements with V and J called. A share of clones is missing; checked studies link under half to unresolved V genes, and the rest is unexplained. The sample yields hundreds of thousands of clones; around 12% were counted once. The ten biggest clones cover 0.017% of the sample. The sequencing input was naive CD4+ T cells from blood. The sample's cell subset or site label, decoded: true naive CD4+ T cells. Receptor source: a man younger than 30 in good health.

In this sample, this clone turned up a few times. The V and J genes are TRBV11-2 and TRBJ2-6; tentative D call: TRBD1 (6 bases). CDR1 is SGHAT and CDR2 is FQNNGV in the germline V gene. The germline V and J ends were trimmed by 5 bases and 0 bases, with 14 bases remaining between them. The CDR3 extends over 17 amino acids. The CDR3 nucleotides read TGTGCCAGCAGCCCACCGGGACAAGGCTCTGGGGCCAACGTCCTGACTTTC. Translation: CASSPPGQGSGANVLTF.

The J gene is TRBJ2-1, the V gene TRBV5-1, with 12 bases identical to TRBD2. J gave up 4 bases and V 4 bases, and 6 bases lay outside the gene matches. The CDR3 consists of 16 residues. CDR1 and CDR2 (germline): SGHRS, YFSETQ. The CDR3 bases are TGCGCCAGCAGCGATGCTAGCGGGAGGGCTTACAATGAGCAGTTCTTC. Translation: CASSDASGRAYNEQFF.

The chain is built from TRBV4-1 and TRBJ1-2; 7 bases are shared with TRBD1. This CDR3 has 15 amino acids. V gave up 2 bases and J gave up 8 bases; unmatched junction bases: 11. Looked up from germline, CDR1 is MGHRA and CDR2 is YSYEKL. The CDR3 loop reads CASSQLRSRGDGYTF. CDR3 coding DNA: TGCGCCAGCAGCCAATTGCGGTCCAGGGGGGACGGCTACACCTTC.

As to this clone: Other DNA variants within this sample encode the same CDR3. The chain combines TRBV5-4 with TRBJ2-2; 8 nucleotides agree with TRBD1. CDR3 length: 15 amino acids. Germline loops: CDR1 SGHNT, CDR2 YYREEE (reference sequence). V shed 0 bases, J shed 4 bases, and the junction held 2 bases outside the gene matches. The CDR3 DNA is TGTGCCAGCAGCTTGGCCAGGGGGCCCACCGGGGAGCTGTTTTTT. Translated, it gives CASSLARGPTGELFF.

This clone was observed once. The chain is built from TRBV7-2 and TRBJ1-2; 7 bases match TRBD1. CDR1 and CDR2 from the germline V gene are SGHTA and FQGNSA. The CDR3 is made up of 15 amino acids. The V gene end was trimmed by 5 bases and the J gene end by 4 bases; junction bases not matched to a gene: 10. CDR3 residues: CASSPSRDSGYGYTF. In DNA form, the CDR3 reads TGTGCCAGCAGCCCAAGCCGGGACAGCGGCTATGGCTACACCTTC.

There are a few counts of this clone. This rearrangement joins TRBV12-5 to TRBJ2-1; a weak D match, TRBD1 (7 bases). The CDR3 extends over 13 amino acids. The germline V gene encodes CDR1 LGHNT and CDR2 FRNRAP. The V and J ends lost 5 bases and 4 bases respectively, with 9 bases between them. CDR3 nucleotides: TGTGCTAGTGGTCCAGGGGGGTACAATGAGCAGTTCTTC. Amino acids: CASGPGGYNEQFF.

In its sample, this clone was seen a few times. The chain employs TRBV5-6 and TRBJ2-5, with 10 positions matching TRBD2. The CDR3 spans 15 residues. V trimming: 4 bases; J trimming: 7 bases; junction bases outside the gene matches: 10. The germline gives CDR1 SGHDT, CDR2 YYEEEE. The DNA of the CDR3 is TGTGCCAGCAGCGATAGCGGGGGGCACCGGGGGACCCAGTACTTC. Encoded protein: CASSDSGGHRGTQYF.

CDR3 amino acids: CASSPHGTNEKLFF. The CDR3 bases are TGTGCCAGTAGCCCTCACGGGACTAATGAAAAACTGTTTTTT. The chain has TRBV19 and TRBJ1-4; D is uncertain. In germline, CDR1 is LNHDA, CDR2 SQIVND (reference sequence). V lost 6 bases, J lost 2 bases, and 10 bases lay in between. The CDR3 spans 14 residues. The whole variable domain, filled in from reference TRBV19 and TRBJ1-4, reads DGGITQSPKYLFRKEGQNVTLSCEQNLNHDAMYWYRQDPGQGLRLIYYSQIVNDFQKGDIAEGYSVSREKKESFPLTVTSAQKNPTAFYLCASSPHGTNEKLFFGSGTQLSVL.

This clone turned up a few times. V gene TRBV28 combines with J gene TRBJ2-5; perhaps TRBD1 as D (6 bases). Trimming took 6 bases from V and 2 from J, leaving 13 bases between them. The CDR3 extends over 14 amino acids. Germline V gene data show CDR1 as MDHEN and CDR2 as SYDVKM. CDR3 sequence reads: CASRAPGEQETQYF. Written as DNA, the CDR3 is TGTGCCAGCAGAGCACCAGGGGAGCAAGAGACCCAGTACTTC.

The rearrangement uses TRBV6-5 and TRBJ2-3, with D tentatively TRBD1 (6 bases). Trimming cost V 11 bases and J 0 bases, with 15 bases left between them. Per the germline V gene, CDR1 is MNHEY and CDR2 is SVGAGI. The CDR3 has 14 residues. The CDR3 spells CASKAQGSTDTQYF. The DNA of the CDR3 is TGTGCCTCCAAGGCACAGGGAAGCACAGATACGCAGTATTTT.

A few counts support this clone. The chain links TRBV29-1 to TRBJ2-7; 15 bases map to TRBD2. The CDR3 consists of 21 residues. Germline V gene lookup returns CDR1 SQVTM and CDR2 ANQGSEA. Trimming took 1 base from V and 6 from J; bases not matched to a gene: 22. In DNA form, the CDR3 reads TGCAGCGTTGAAGGTCGGCCGAGCGGGGGCTCGGGACTAGCGGGAGGTGGCGAGCAGTACTTC. Translated: CSVEGRPSGGSGLAGGGEQYF.

This rearrangement joins TRBV7-9 to TRBJ2-5, with TRBD1 identical over 7 bases. The germline V gene encodes CDR1 SEHNR and CDR2 FQNEAQ (reference sequence). The CDR3 has 15 residues. The V and J ends lost 5 bases and 2 bases, in that order; junction bases with no gene match: 8. The CDR3 protein is CASSARDRVQETQYF. In nucleotides, the CDR3 is TGTGCCAGCAGCGCCAGGGACAGAGTACAAGAGACCCAGTACTTC.

This clone has a handful of counts. This chain connects TRBV6-5 to TRBJ1-2; D unresolved. V gave up 6 bases and J gave up 4 bases, with 12 bases separating them. The CDR3 consists of 13 residues. Germline V lookup: CDR1 MNHEY, CDR2 SVGAGI. The CDR3 loop is CASSRRESYGYTF. The CDR3 nucleotides are TGTGCCAGCAGCCGGAGGGAATCCTATGGCTACACCTTC.

V and J are TRBV9 and TRBJ2-1, with D perhaps TRBD2 (5 bases). There are 15 residues in the CDR3. With 3 bases removed from V and 9 bases from J, the gap between germline ends came to 19 bases. Germline V lookup: CDR1 SGDLS, CDR2 YYNGEE. The CDR3 sequence: CASSAHSAAKGEQFF. The CDR3 DNA reads TGTGCCAGCAGCGCCCATAGCGCCGCCAAGGGTGAGCAGTTCTTC.

The table lists this clone with a few counts. This chain connects TRBV5-6 to TRBJ2-7; TRBD1 aligns across 8 bases. The CDR3 is 16 residues long. The ends lost 3 bases at V and 2 bases at J; junction bases unmatched: 10. Germline CDR1 SGHDT, CDR2 YYEEEE. The CDR3 here is CASSSGQGMIPYEQYF. The CDR3 nucleotides are TGTGCCAGCAGCTCAGGACAGGGAATGATCCCCTACGAGCAGTACTTC.

This clone was seen more than once but under ten times. This chain links TRBV7-2 with TRBJ2-5, with 7 positions matching TRBD2. CDR3 length: 15 residues. The ends lost 3 bases at V and 2 bases at J; junction bases unmatched: 6. Looked up from germline, CDR1 is SGHTA and CDR2 is FQGNSA. The CDR3 DNA reads as TGTGCCAGCAGCTTGTTTCCTAGCGGACAAGAGACCCAGTACTTC. Protein: CASSLFPSGQETQYF.

Only a few counts were recorded for this clone. The chain links TRBV6-1 to TRBJ2-1; 13 bases fit TRBD2. This CDR3 has 15 residues. In germline, CDR1 is MNHNS, CDR2 SASEGT. The V gene end was trimmed by 6 bases and the J gene end by 10 bases; junction bases not matched to a gene: 9. CDR3 in amino acids: CASRGGTSGKGEQFF. The CDR3 DNA reads TGTGCCAGCAGAGGAGGGACTAGCGGGAAGGGGGAGCAGTTCTTC.

This clone was detected only once. This chain connects TRBV30 to TRBJ1-1; no clear D. Germline V gene sequence: CDR1 GTSNPN, CDR2 SVGIG (reference sequence). CDR3 length equals 14 residues. V dropped 4 bases and J dropped 1 base, with 13 bases sitting between them. For the CDR3, the DNA is TGTGCCTGGAACGCAGACACCCAGAACACTGAAGCTTTCTTT. Translation gives CAWNADTQNTEAFF.

The rearrangement joins TRBV30 to TRBJ2-1, with 10 bases lining up with TRBD1. V shed 5 bases, J shed 1 base, and the junction held 11 bases outside the gene matches. CDR1 GTSNPN and CDR2 SVGIG come from the germline V gene (reference sequence). This CDR3 region has 17 residues. The DNA of the CDR3 is TGTGCCTGGTGTCGAAACCGGGACAGGGGTTCCTACAATGAGCAGTTCTTC. The encoded protein is CAWCRNRDRGSYNEQFF.

This clone was counted between two and nine times. The chain joins TRBV7-2 to TRBJ2-5; D is undetermined. The length of the CDR3 is 14 residues. V lost 1 base and J lost 1, with 7 bases in between. Germline V gives CDR1 SGHTA, CDR2 FQGNSA. CDR3 protein: CASSLVGTQETQYF. CDR3 in DNA: TGTGCCAGCAGCTTAGTCGGTACCCAAGAGACCCAGTACTTC.

The CDR3 nucleotides read TGCAGACTCACTAGCGGGGATACGCAGTATTTT. Protein sequence: CRLTSGDTQYF. The chain carries TRBV20-1 and TRBJ2-3; 9 positions match TRBD2. The CDR3 has 11 residues. Germline V gene sequence: CDR1 DFQATT, CDR2 SNEGSKA (reference sequence).

This clone has just a few counts. The V gene is TRBV6-6, the J gene TRBJ1-5, with D maybe TRBD1 (5 bases). Trimming took 4 bases from V and 6 from J, leaving 13 bases between them. Per germline, CDR1 MNHNY and CDR2 SVGAGI (reference sequence). The length of the CDR3 is 14 residues. CDR3 coding DNA: TGTGCCAGCAGTTCTCGACCCGGGGGTCAGCCCCAGCATTTT. It encodes CASSSRPGGQPQHF.

This clone appeared a few times. The rearrangement joins TRBV7-3 to TRBJ2-7; D gene ambiguous. V gave up 2 bases and J gave up 0 bases, with 11 bases separating them. Germline loops: CDR1 SGHTA, CDR2 FQGTGA. The CDR3 extends over 15 amino acids. CDR3 DNA: TGTGCCAGCAGCTTAGGGCAGGCGAGCTCCTACGAGCAGTACTTC. It codes for CASSLGQASSYEQYF.

This chain joins TRBV4-1 and TRBJ2-7, with D possibly TRBD2 on 6 matching bases. The V and J ends lost 5 bases and 2 bases respectively, with 22 bases between them. The length of the CDR3 is 17 residues. From germline, CDR1 is MGHRA and CDR2 YSYEKL. CDR3 sequence reads: CASSAHYPGTGAYEQYF. In DNA, the CDR3 is TGCGCCAGCAGCGCACATTATCCCGGGACGGGAGCCTACGAGCAGTACTTC.

A few counts support this clone. The gene calls are TRBV6-5 and TRBJ2-3; the D gene is possibly TRBD2 (6 bases). Germline loops: CDR1 MNHEY, CDR2 SVGAGI. The CDR3 loop spans 15 amino acids. The V and J ends lost 0 bases and 0 bases respectively, with 7 bases between them. The CDR3 sequence is CASSYSSGSTDTQYF. The CDR3 nucleotides are TGTGCCAGCAGTTACTCTAGCGGCAGCACAGATACGCAGTATTTT.

This chain links TRBV7-9 with TRBJ1-1; D remains ambiguous. Trimming pared 1 base from V and 6 bases from J, leaving 9 bases between. Germline-derived CDR1 and CDR2 are SEHNR and FQNEAQ (reference sequence). The CDR3 covers 13 residues. DNA of the CDR3: TGTGCCAGCAGCTTAGAGGAGGACTCTGAAGCTTTCTTT. It is translated as CASSLEEDSEAFF.

The V gene is TRBV5-4, the J gene TRBJ1-2; tentative D call: TRBD1 (5 bases). Germline V gene data show CDR1 as SGHNT and CDR2 as YYREEE (reference sequence). This CDR3 spans 14 amino acids. V was cut by 5 bases and J by 4 bases, with 15 bases left in between. CDR3 region: CASRHRQFTYGYTF. CDR3 DNA sequence: TGTGCCAGCAGGCACCGACAGTTTACCTATGGCTACACCTTC.

J is TRBJ2-1 and V is TRBV7-2, with 7 positions matching TRBD1. The CDR3 spans 16 residues. Trimming took 1 base from V and 2 from J; bases not matched to a gene: 5. CDR1 and CDR2 from the germline V gene are SGHTA and FQGNSA. The CDR3 DNA reads TGTGCCAGCAGCTTAGTTAGGGGGCGTACCTACAATGAGCAGTTCTTC. Amino acid sequence: CASSLVRGRTYNEQFF.

This clone was seen a handful of times. This chain uses TRBV18 with TRBJ2-5; 8 nucleotides agree with TRBD1. Germline trimming cut 1 base from V and 8 bases from J; bases unmatched to any gene: 12. CDR3 length: 16 residues. Germline values: CDR1 KGHSH, CDR2 LQKENI. The CDR3 sequence is CASSPLEGQAARTQYF. CDR3 coding DNA: TGTGCCAGCTCACCACTTGAGGGACAGGCTGCTCGAACCCAGTACTTC.

This clone occurred a few times. The chain employs TRBV29-1 and TRBJ1-5; TRBD1 aligns across 8 bases. The junction had 7 bases not matched to a gene; V was cut back by 6 bases and J by 6 bases. Germline V lookup: CDR1 SQVTM, CDR2 ANQGSEA. This CDR3 is 13 amino acids long. CDR3 amino acids: CSVSDRGGQPQHF. The DNA for the CDR3 is TGCAGCGTGAGCGACAGGGGCGGTCAGCCCCAGCATTTT.

This clone was observed a few times. The rearrangement uses TRBV30 and TRBJ2-1; 14 bases line up with TRBD2. Germline trimming cut 3 bases from V and 7 bases from J; bases unmatched to any gene: 5. The CDR3 covers 15 residues. Germline CDR1 GTSNPN, CDR2 SVGIG (reference sequence). The CDR3 region has the DNA TGTGCCTGGAGACGGGGACTAGCGGGAGTTAATGAGCAGTTCTTC. Translated, it gives CAWRRGLAGVNEQFF.